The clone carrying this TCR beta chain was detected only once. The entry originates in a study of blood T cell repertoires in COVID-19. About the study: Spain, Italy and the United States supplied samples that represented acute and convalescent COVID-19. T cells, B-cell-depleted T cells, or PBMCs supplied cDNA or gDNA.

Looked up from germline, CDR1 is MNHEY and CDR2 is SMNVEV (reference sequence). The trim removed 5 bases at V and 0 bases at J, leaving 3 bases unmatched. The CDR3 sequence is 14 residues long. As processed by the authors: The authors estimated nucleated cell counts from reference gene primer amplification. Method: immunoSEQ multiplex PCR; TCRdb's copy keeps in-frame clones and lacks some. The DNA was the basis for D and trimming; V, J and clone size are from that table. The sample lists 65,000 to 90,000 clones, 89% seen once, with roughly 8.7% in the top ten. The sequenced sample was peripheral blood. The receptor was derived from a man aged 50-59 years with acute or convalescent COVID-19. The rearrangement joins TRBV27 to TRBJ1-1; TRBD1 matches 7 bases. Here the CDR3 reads CASSKQGMNTEAFF. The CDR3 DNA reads TGTGCCAGCAGTAAACAGGGGATGAACACTGAAGCTTTCTTT.